This is a list of T cell receptor beta chains from one sample in a study of shared clonotypes between healthy human individuals. Clones were sequenced by immunoSEQ multiplex PCR, and TCRdb holds only the in-frame ones, with some missing. The data contain fewer than 1.8 million clones, around 98.5% of them seen just once; the ten biggest clones take up about 0.34%. Input material: naive CD4+ T cells sorted from blood. The receptors derive from a man aged 30 to 45 in good health. Each CDR3 is given with its conserved first and last residue. Clone size is stated in some rows and not others, as once, few, many or a class when expanded.

TRBJ2-3	TRBV29-1	once	CSVDSDGSTDTQYF
TRBJ2-1	TRBV6-1	-	CASSNSGGPYNEQFF
TRBJ1-1	TRBV27	-	CASSFGGGTPAFF
TRBJ2-1	TRBV5-1	-	CASSLYRTNNEQFF
TRBJ2-7	TRBV25-1	-	CASSERLGEQYF
TRBJ1-2	TRBV5-1	-	CASSLNDRDGGYTF
TRBJ1-5	TRBV28	-	CASSSPTGFSNQPQHF
TRBJ2-3	TRBV10-3	-	CAIRSGDTQYF
TRBJ1-5	TRBV2	-	CASSLQGSQPQHF
TRBJ2-5	TRBV21-1	-	CASSKGEQVEWFGETQYF
TRBJ2-1	TRBV19	-	CASSLPIGLAGVNEQFF
TRBJ2-7	TRBV6-5	-	CASSYSIRVVHEQYF
TRBJ2-7	TRBV5-1	once	CASSLLGPAHSEQYF
TRBJ1-3	TRBV5-6	-	CASSAGQYSGNTIYF
TRBJ2-7	TRBV12-5	once	CASGLGQAWNEQYF
TRBJ2-5	TRBV7-2	-	CASSPDSGRGSSGTQYF
TRBJ1-4	TRBV5-6	-	CASSLGAGVAEKLFF
TRBJ2-7	TRBV9	-	CASSVQARTSSYEQYF
TRBJ2-1	TRBV27	-	CASSRGSGRRFNEQFF
TRBJ2-1	TRBV27	-	CASSLRWHGQGKSYNEQFF
TRBJ1-2	TRBV4-1	-	CASSQRVGGAVTSTF
TRBJ1-4	TRBV18	-	CASSHGTGDEKLFF
TRBJ2-7	TRBV5-1	-	CASSGGEGQYF
TRBJ2-7	TRBV28	once	CASSLDGTRAEQYF
TRBJ2-3	TRBV9	-	CASSVVGQSSTDTQYF
TRBJ1-1	TRBV6-1	-	CASSEASRPLNTEAFF
TRBJ2-5	TRBV27	-	CASTKTGGTKTQYF
TRBJ2-2	TRBV27	-	CASSLLAGVTGELFF
TRBJ2-7	TRBV7-9	-	CASSLDGRSYEQYF
TRBJ2-7	TRBV7-9	-	CASSSSEYSYEQYF
TRBJ2-7	TRBV29-1	-	CSVEDVAGGRNYEQYF
TRBJ2-7	TRBV4-1	once	CASSQELAGVYEQYF
TRBJ2-7	TRBV5-1	-	CASSFLDGSYEQYF
TRBJ2-7	TRBV30	-	CAWEGQGTGYEQYF
TRBJ1-4	TRBV25-1	-	CASSELQAPNEKLFF
TRBJ2-7	TRBV5-1	-	CASSIPGSHEQYF
TRBJ1-2	TRBV6-4	-	CASSDSWGAKSGYTF
TRBJ1-1	TRBV5-1	-	CASSAGAGESTEAFF
TRBJ2-3	TRBV5-1	-	CASSLKLGADTQYF
TRBJ2-6	TRBV18	once	CASSPLGANVLTF
TRBJ2-7	TRBV10-3	-	CAISESWVAGLITYEQYF
TRBJ2-1	TRBV7-8	-	CASSRGLADRYNEQFF
TRBJ2-1	TRBV9	-	CASGPEGLVNNEQFF
TRBJ2-3	TRBV5-4	-	CASRSLAGGLADTQYF
TRBJ2-2	TRBV7-2	-	CASSPFTLVAGGELFF
TRBJ1-2	TRBV2	-	CASKDTYNYGYTF
TRBJ2-2	TRBV5-1	-	CASSQLAGDTGELFF
TRBJ2-7	TRBV6-5	once	CASSSRSGSIDEQYF